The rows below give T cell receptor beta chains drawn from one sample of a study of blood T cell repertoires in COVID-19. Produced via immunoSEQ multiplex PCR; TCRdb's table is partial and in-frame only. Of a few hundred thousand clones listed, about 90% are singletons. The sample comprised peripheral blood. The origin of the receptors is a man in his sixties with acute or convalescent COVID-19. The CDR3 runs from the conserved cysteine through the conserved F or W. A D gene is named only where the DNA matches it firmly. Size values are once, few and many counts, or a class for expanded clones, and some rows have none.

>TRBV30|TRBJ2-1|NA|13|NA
CAWSPGTDGEQFF
TGTGCCTGGAGTCCTGGCACAGACGGTGAGCAGTTCTTC
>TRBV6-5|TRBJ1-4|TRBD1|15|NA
CASSYRGQGREKLFF
TGTGCCAGCAGTTACAGAGGACAGGGGAGGGAAAAACTGTTTTTT
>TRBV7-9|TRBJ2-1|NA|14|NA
CASSLVPTGNEQFF
TGTGCCAGCAGCTTAGTGCCCACCGGCAATGAGCAGTTCTTC
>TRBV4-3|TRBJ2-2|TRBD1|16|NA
CASSHLGTENTGELFF
TGCGCCAGCAGCCACCTCGGGACAGAGAACACCGGGGAGCTGTTTTTT
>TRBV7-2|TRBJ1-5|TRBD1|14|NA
CASSLGQGNQPQHF
TGTGCCAGCAGCCTGGGACAGGGCAATCAGCCCCAGCATTTT
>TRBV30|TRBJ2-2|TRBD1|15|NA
CAWSVKTGDTGELFF
TGTGCCTGGAGTGTAAAAACAGGGGACACCGGGGAGCTGTTTTTT
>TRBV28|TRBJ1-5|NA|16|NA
CASSLGGGRGDQPQHF
TGTGCCAGCAGTCTCGGTGGTGGCAGGGGCGATCAGCCCCAGCATTTT
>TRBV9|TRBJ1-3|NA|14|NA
CASSVLPGSYTIYF
TGTGCCAGCAGCGTGCTGCCGGGGTCGTACACCATATATTTT
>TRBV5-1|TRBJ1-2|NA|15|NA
CASSLGGGGNYGYTF
TGCGCCAGCAGCTTGGGAGGTGGGGGCAACTATGGCTACACCTTC
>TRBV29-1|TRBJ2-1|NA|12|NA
CSVGDLNNEQFF
TGCAGCGTCGGAGACTTGAACAATGAGCAGTTCTTC
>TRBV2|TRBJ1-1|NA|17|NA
CASSANFEITENTEAFF
TGTGCCAGCAGCGCAAATTTCGAAATTACTGAGAACACTGAAGCTTTCTTT
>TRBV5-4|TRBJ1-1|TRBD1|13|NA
CASSLDREAEAFF
TGTGCCAGCAGCCTTGACAGGGAGGCTGAAGCTTTCTTT
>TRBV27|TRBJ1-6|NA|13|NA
CASSFGTNSPLHF
TGTGCCAGCAGTTTTGGGACAAATTCACCCCTCCACTTT
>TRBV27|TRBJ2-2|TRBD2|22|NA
CASSLRTSYVTSGRASTGELFF
TGTGCCAGCAGTTTAAGAACCTCCTACGTTACTAGCGGGAGGGCCAGTACCGGGGAGCTGTTTTTT
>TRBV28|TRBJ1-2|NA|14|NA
CASTLDRGSIGYTF
TGTGCCAGCACCCTGGACAGAGGATCGATCGGCTACACCTTC
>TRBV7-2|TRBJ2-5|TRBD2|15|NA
CASSLGTSGGETQYF
TGTGCCAGCAGCTTAGGGACTAGCGGGGGGGAGACCCAGTACTTC
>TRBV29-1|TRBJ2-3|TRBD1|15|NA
CSVVGQGLPTDTQYF
TGCAGCGTTGTGGGACAGGGCCTCCCCACAGATACGCAGTATTTT
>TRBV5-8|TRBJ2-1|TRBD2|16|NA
CASSLAGTSAYNEQFF
TGTGCCAGCAGCTTGGCCGGGACTAGCGCTTACAATGAGCAGTTCTTC
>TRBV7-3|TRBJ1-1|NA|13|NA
CASSPSVNTEAFF
TGTGCCAGCAGCCCCTCGGTGAACACTGAAGCTTTCTTT
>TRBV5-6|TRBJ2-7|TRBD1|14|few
CASSFGTGSGEQYF
TGTGCCAGCAGCTTCGGGACAGGCTCTGGGGAGCAGTACTTC
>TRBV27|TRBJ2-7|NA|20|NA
CASSLRGELGDRLLSYEQYF
TGTGCCAGCAGTTTAAGGGGGGAACTAGGGGACAGACTTCTATCCTACGAGCAGTACTTC
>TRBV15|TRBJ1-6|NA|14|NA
CATELGTANSPLHF
TGTGCCACAGAACTAGGGACTGCGAATTCACCCCTCCACTTT
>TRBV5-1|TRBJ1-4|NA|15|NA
CASSLLGANNEKLFF
TGCGCCAGCAGCTTGTTGGGGGCGAATAATGAAAAACTGTTTTTT
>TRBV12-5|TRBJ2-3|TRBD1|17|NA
CASGLPSRDRGKDTQYF
TGTGCTAGTGGTTTGCCCTCACGGGACAGGGGGAAGGATACGCAGTATTTT
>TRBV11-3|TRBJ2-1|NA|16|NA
CASSFSVSSSYNEQFF
TGTGCCAGCAGCTTTTCGGTCTCTAGCTCCTACAATGAGCAGTTCTTC
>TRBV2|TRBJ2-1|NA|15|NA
CASSRDSGSYNEQFF
TGTGCCAGCAGTAGGGACTCCGGATCCTACAATGAGCAGTTCTTC
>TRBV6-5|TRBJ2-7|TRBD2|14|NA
CASGSGGDSYEQYF
TGTGCCAGCGGGTCGGGAGGGGACTCCTACGAGCAGTACTTC
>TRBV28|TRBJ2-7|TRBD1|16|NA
CASSFIDRGFSYEQYF
TGTGCCAGCAGTTTTATCGACAGGGGGTTTTCCTACGAGCAGTACTTC
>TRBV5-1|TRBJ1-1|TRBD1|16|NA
CASSQLQGGPGTEAFF
TGCGCCAGCAGCCAACTACAGGGGGGGCCGGGAACTGAAGCTTTCTTT
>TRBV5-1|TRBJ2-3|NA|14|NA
CASSRTVAGDTQYF
TGCGCCAGCAGCCGGACAGTGGCCGGAGATACGCAGTATTTT
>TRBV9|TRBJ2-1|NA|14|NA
CASSVGRANNEQFF
TGTGCCAGCAGCGTAGGTCGCGCCAACAATGAGCAGTTCTTC
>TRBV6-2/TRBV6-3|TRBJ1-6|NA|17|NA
CASSYAGQRNYNSPLHF
TGTGCCAGCAGTTACGCCGGACAGCGGAACTATAATTCACCCCTCCACTTT
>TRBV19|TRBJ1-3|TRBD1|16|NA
CASSSRDRGSGNTIYF
TGTGCCAGTAGTTCCCGGGACAGGGGTTCTGGAAACACCATATATTTT
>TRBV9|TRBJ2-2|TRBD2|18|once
CASSVDMRTRGNTGELFF
TGTGCCAGCAGCGTAGACATGAGGACTAGGGGGAACACCGGGGAGCTGTTTTTT
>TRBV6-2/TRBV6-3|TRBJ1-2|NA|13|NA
CASSYRGENGYTF
TGTGCCAGCAGTTACAGGGGCGAGAATGGCTACACCTTC
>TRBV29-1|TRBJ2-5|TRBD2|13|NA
CSVGGLAGETQYF
TGCAGCGTCGGGGGACTAGCGGGAGAGACCCAGTACTTC
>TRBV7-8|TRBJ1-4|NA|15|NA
CASSPPGHANEKLFF
TGTGCCAGCAGCCCCCCGGGACACGCTAATGAAAAACTGTTTTTT
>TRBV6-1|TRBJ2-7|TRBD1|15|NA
CASSEGQGGRYEQYF
TGTGCCAGCAGTGAGGGACAGGGGGGGCGATACGAGCAGTACTTC
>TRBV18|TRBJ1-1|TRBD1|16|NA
CASSLGTGGSNTEAFF
TGTGCCAGCTCCCTAGGGACAGGGGGCTCGAACACTGAAGCTTTCTTT
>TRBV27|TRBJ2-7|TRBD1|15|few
CASSLSPTGTYEQYF
TGTGCCAGCAGTTTATCCCCGACAGGGACCTACGAGCAGTACTTC
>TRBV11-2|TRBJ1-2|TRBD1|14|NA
CASSLWDRANGYTF
TGTGCCAGCAGCCTCTGGGACAGGGCGAATGGCTACACCTTC
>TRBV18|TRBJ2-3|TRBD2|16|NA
CASSLSGSLVTDTQYF
TGTGCCAGCTCACTTAGCGGGAGCTTAGTGACAGATACGCAGTATTTT
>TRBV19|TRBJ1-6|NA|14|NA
CASSHAPGESPLHF
TGTGCCAGTAGCCATGCCCCAGGGGAGTCACCCCTCCACTTT
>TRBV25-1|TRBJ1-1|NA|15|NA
CASSDPRAPNTEAFF
TGTGCCAGCAGTGACCCCAGGGCGCCGAACACTGAAGCTTTCTTT
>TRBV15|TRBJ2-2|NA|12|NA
CATELNTGELFF
TGTGCCACCGAGCTGAACACCGGGGAGCTGTTTTTT
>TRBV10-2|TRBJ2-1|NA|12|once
CASSPGPGEQFF
TGCGCCAGCAGTCCAGGCCCCGGTGAGCAGTTCTTC
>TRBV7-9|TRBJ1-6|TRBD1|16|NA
CASSSTGQGYNSPLHF
TGTGCCAGCAGCTCTACGGGACAGGGCTATAATTCACCCCTCCACTTT
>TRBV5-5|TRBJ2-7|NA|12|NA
CASSLEGYEQYF
TGTGCCAGCAGCTTGGAGGGGTACGAGCAGTACTTC
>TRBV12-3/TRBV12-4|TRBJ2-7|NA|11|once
CASSFRYEQYF
TGTGCCAGCAGTTTCCGCTACGAGCAGTACTTC
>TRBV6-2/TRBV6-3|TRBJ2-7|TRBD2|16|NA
CASSYVRGRVVHEQYF
TGTGCCAGCAGTTACGTCCGCGGGAGAGTTGTCCACGAGCAGTACTTC
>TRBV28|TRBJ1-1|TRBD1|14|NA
CASSLQGVNTEAFF
TGTGCCAGCAGTCTACAGGGGGTGAACACTGAAGCTTTCTTT
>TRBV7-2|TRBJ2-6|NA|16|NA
CASSLRSGVGANVLTF
TGTGCCAGCAGCTTACGTTCCGGGGTCGGGGCCAACGTCCTGACTTTC
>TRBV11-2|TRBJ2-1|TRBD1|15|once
CASSLDRRTYNEQFF
TGTGCCAGCAGCTTGGACAGGAGAACCTACAATGAGCAGTTCTTC
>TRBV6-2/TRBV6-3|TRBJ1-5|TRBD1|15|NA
CASSLAGGGNQPQHF
TGTGCCAGCAGTTTGGCAGGGGGCGGCAATCAGCCCCAGCATTTT
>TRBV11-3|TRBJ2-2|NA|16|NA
CASSRGSGVNTGELFF
TGTGCCAGCAGCAGGGGATCTGGGGTGAACACCGGGGAGCTGTTTTTT